The 31 T cell receptor beta chains listed next were all sequenced from one sample in a study of shared clonotypes between healthy human individuals. Only in-frame clones appear in the TCRdb table, and some are missing; sequencing was by immunoSEQ multiplex PCR. The sample holds around 2.1 million clones, under 97% seen once. Sequencing was performed on naive CD4+ T cells sorted from blood. Subset denoted: CD45RA+ positively selected. The receptor source for this set is a man younger than 30 in good health.

The chain joins TRBV6-1 to TRBJ2-6, with D possibly being TRBD1 or TRBD2 (6 bases each). This CDR3 comprises 17 residues. V was trimmed by 0 bases and J by 0 bases, leaving 9 bases between them. Germline loops: CDR1 MNHNS, CDR2 SASEGT. The CDR3 DNA is TGTGCCAGCAGTGAAGCCGGAGGGGGCTCTGGGGCCAACGTCCTGACTTTC. It yields the protein CASSEAGGGSGANVLTF.

The V gene is TRBV7-3, the J gene TRBJ1-3, with D tentatively TRBD1 (5 bases). The CDR3 is made up of 20 amino acids. The germline V gene has CDR1 SGHTA and CDR2 FQGTGA. V was clipped by 5 bases and J by 0 bases, with 26 bases between them. The CDR3 loop is CASSAPSVPGGFCSGNTIYF. CDR3 DNA sequence: TGTGCCAGCAGCGCCCCCTCGGTACCCGGGGGGTTTTGCTCTGGAAACACCATATATTTT.

This chain links TRBV5-1 with TRBJ2-5; no definite D call. Germline V CDR1 and CDR2: SGHRS, YFSETQ. With 4 bases removed from V and 2 bases from J, the gap between germline ends came to 9 bases. This CDR3 has 13 amino acids. DNA for the CDR3: TGCGCCAGCAGCGCGAGCCCGCAAGAGACCCAGTACTTC. Translation: CASSASPQETQYF.

V and J are TRBV6-1 and TRBJ1-5; 7 nucleotides agree with TRBD1. Trimming cost V 6 bases and J 4 bases; bases outside gene matches: 6. Germline loops: CDR1 MNHNS, CDR2 SASEGT. This CDR3 is 14 amino acids long. DNA of the CDR3: TGTGCCAGCAGCGCGGGACAGCTTAATCAGCCCCAGCATTTT. It encodes CASSAGQLNQPQHF.

The chain joins TRBV6-1 to TRBJ1-5; TRBD1 agrees at 7 bases. V gave up 6 bases and J gave up 7 bases; unmatched junction bases: 9. The germline V gene encodes CDR1 MNHNS and CDR2 SASEGT. CDR3 length: 14 residues. CDR3 nucleotide sequence: TGTGCCAGCAGCCCCCTTGGGGGACAGCAGCCCCAGCATTTT. Translating it yields CASSPLGGQQPQHF.

V is TRBV2 and J is TRBJ2-7, with 10 bases fitting TRBD2. J was trimmed by 4 bases and V by 9 bases; bases with no gene match: 6. This CDR3 contains 13 residues. Germline assignment: CDR1 SNHLY and CDR2 FYNNEI. CDR3 protein: CARQREGSYEQYF. The CDR3 DNA reads as TGTGCCAGGCAGCGGGAGGGCTCTTACGAGCAGTACTTC.

The chain carries TRBV6-6 and TRBJ2-1; 9 bases align to TRBD1. The CDR3 totals 16 residues. CDR1 is MNHNY, CDR2 SVGAGI, per germline (reference sequence). V shed 8 bases and J 5 bases; nucleotides not matched to a gene: 13. CDR3 nucleotide sequence: TGTGCCAGCGGGGGGGCCCGGACAGGGGCTAACAATGAGCAGTTCTTC. Translation gives CASGGARTGANNEQFF.

The gene calls are TRBV29-1 and TRBJ1-1, with D hard to call. CDR3 size: 11 residues. CDR1 is SQVTM, CDR2 ANQGSEA, per germline. The ends were cut back, 4 bases at V and 6 bases at J, with 9 bases in the middle. CDR3 residues: CSVVLLAEAFF. CDR3 DNA sequence: TGCAGCGTTGTTCTGCTGGCTGAAGCTTTCTTT.

The CDR3 coding sequence is TGTGCCTGGAGTAAGGGACTAGCGGGGGGCATCGACGAGCAGTACTTC. Translation gives CAWSKGLAGGIDEQYF. This chain joins TRBV30 and TRBJ2-7; TRBD2 matches 15 bases. V shed 2 bases and J 5 bases; nucleotides not matched to a gene: 7. This CDR3 region has 16 residues. The germline gives CDR1 GTSNPN, CDR2 SVGIG (reference sequence). Using reference TRBV30 and TRBJ2-7 for the parts outside the CDR3, the full variable domain is SQTIHQWPATLVQPVGSPLSLECTVEGTSNPNLYWYRQAAGRGLQLLFYSVGIGQISSEVPQNLSASRPQDRQFILSSKKLLLSDSGFYLCAWSKGLAGGIDEQYFGPGTRLTVT.

The chain joins TRBV18 to TRBJ2-3, with D unclear. The germline V gene has CDR1 KGHSH and CDR2 LQKENI. The CDR3 is 16 residues long. V lost 2 bases, J lost 4 bases, and 16 bases lay in between. CDR3: CASSPARTLGADTQYF. The CDR3 DNA is TGTGCCAGCTCACCAGCTAGGACGCTAGGCGCAGATACGCAGTATTTT. Using reference TRBV18 and TRBJ2-3 for the parts outside the CDR3, the full variable domain is NAGVMQNPRHLVRRRGQEARLRCSPMKGHSHVYWYRQLPEEGLKFMVYLQKENIIDESGMPKERFSAEFPKEGPSILRIQQVVRGDSAAYFCASSPARTLGADTQYFGPGTRLTVL.

The chain uses TRBV30 and TRBJ1-4; D perhaps matches TRBD1 (5 bases). Germline V gene sequence: CDR1 GTSNPN, CDR2 SVGIG (reference sequence). Trimming took off 0 bases at V and 6 bases at J, with 14 bases between the two ends. The CDR3 sequence is 15 residues long. CDR3: CAWSVGAGGDEKLFF. DNA of the CDR3: TGTGCCTGGAGTGTAGGGGCAGGAGGGGATGAAAAACTGTTTTTT.

The chain joins TRBV6-1 to TRBJ2-7, with 9 nucleotides matching TRBD1. The CDR3 sequence is 14 residues long. The V gene end was trimmed by 5 bases and the J gene end by 5 bases; junction bases not matched to a gene: 7. CDR1 and CDR2 from the germline V gene are MNHNS and SASEGT. CDR3 coding DNA: TGTGCCAGCAGTACGACAGGGGGAACTAACGAGCAGTACTTC. This encodes CASSTTGGTNEQYF.

The rearrangement uses TRBV5-1 and TRBJ1-2; D not resolved. Germline assignment: CDR1 SGHRS and CDR2 YFSETQ. The CDR3 length is 14 residues. The ends were cut back, 6 bases at V and 7 bases at J, with 19 bases in the middle. CDR3 amino acids: CASKIESGFGGYTF. As DNA, the CDR3 is TGCGCCAGCAAAATCGAATCAGGTTTCGGTGGCTACACCTTC.

The gene calls are TRBV7-2 and TRBJ2-7, with 7 bases fitting TRBD1. This CDR3 is built from 15 residues. Trimming removed 1 base from V and 1 base from J; junction bases left unmatched: 4. Germline CDR1 is SGHTA and CDR2 is FQGNSA. DNA for the CDR3: TGTGCCAGCAGCTTAGTTGTGACAGGGTCCTACGAGCAGTACTTC. It specifies CASSLVVTGSYEQYF.

CDR3 in DNA: TGTGCCAGCAGCGTAGAAGGACAGAATTCACCCCTCCACTTT. This translates into CASSVEGQNSPLHF. The chain uses TRBV9 and TRBJ1-6; a possible D gene is TRBD1 (6 bases). Trimming took 0 bases from V and 7 from J, leaving 8 bases between them. Germline-derived CDR1 and CDR2 are SGDLS and YYNGEE. The CDR3 length is 14 residues.

The V and J genes are TRBV7-2 and TRBJ2-1; tentatively, D is TRBD2 (5 bases). The CDR3 covers 17 residues. Germline V gene lookup returns CDR1 SGHTA and CDR2 FQGNSA. Trimming removed 4 bases at V and 1 base at J, with 17 bases between. CDR3 in amino acids: CASSSLGRRRSYNEQFF. The CDR3 nucleotides are TGTGCCAGCAGCTCTCTCGGTCGGAGGAGGTCCTACAATGAGCAGTTCTTC.

To note about this clone: Other DNA sequences of this sample code for an identical CDR3. The chain joins TRBV18 to TRBJ1-1; D unresolved. This CDR3 has 15 residues. Germline V gives CDR1 KGHSH, CDR2 LQKENI. Deletions cut 0 bases from V and 0 bases from J, with 8 bases between. This chain's CDR3 is CASSPPGRMNTEAFF. CDR3 in DNA: TGTGCCAGCTCACCACCAGGTAGGATGAACACTGAAGCTTTCTTT.

On this clone: Additional DNA sequences in this sample encode the identical CDR3. J is TRBJ2-7 and V is TRBV6-5, with no clear D. CDR1 and CDR2 (germline): MNHEY, SVGAGI. Trimming left V 6 bases short and J 3 bases short, with 6 bases between. The CDR3 sequence is 11 residues long. The CDR3 bases are TGTGCCAGCAGAAACAGCTACGAGCAGTACTTC. Translation gives CASRNSYEQYF.

This rearrangement joins TRBV7-2 to TRBJ2-5; D possibly corresponds to TRBD1 (7 bases). This CDR3 is 15 amino acids long. V was cut by 6 bases and J by 5 bases, with 19 bases left in between. The germline CDR1 and CDR2 sequences are SGHTA and FQGNSA. The CDR3 coding sequence is TGTGCCAGCAGAGTTCAGGGGGGAGTCACGGAGACCCAGTACTTC. This gives the protein CASRVQGGVTETQYF.

Comment on this clone: Additional DNA sequences in this sample encode the identical CDR3. The J gene is TRBJ1-1, the V gene TRBV4-1; no reliable D call. The CDR3 sequence is 15 residues long. From germline, CDR1 is MGHRA and CDR2 YSYEKL. V was clipped by 1 base and J by 0 bases, with 9 bases between them. The CDR3 is CASSQADRLNTEAFF. For the CDR3, the DNA is TGCGCCAGCAGCCAAGCGGACCGATTGAACACTGAAGCTTTCTTT.

In its sample, this clone was seen once. V is TRBV6-6 and J is TRBJ1-3, with D hard to call. V shed 2 bases and J shed 6 bases, with 11 bases lying between them. The CDR3 has 14 residues. Germline lookup yields CDR1 MNHNY and CDR2 SVGAGI (reference sequence). The CDR3 reads CASSYRTALNTIYF. The CDR3 DNA reads as TGTGCCAGCAGTTACCGAACAGCGTTAAACACCATATATTTT.

The V gene is TRBV7-2, the J gene TRBJ1-6; 7 nucleotides match TRBD1. Losses at the gene ends were 5 bases for V and 5 bases for J; bases not matched to a gene: 9. Per germline, CDR1 SGHTA and CDR2 FQGNSA. The CDR3 is made up of 16 amino acids. CDR3 in amino acids: CASSQDQTGNNSPLHF. As DNA, the CDR3 is TGTGCCAGCAGCCAGGACCAGACAGGGAATAATTCACCCCTCCACTTT.

About this clone itself: The same CDR3 also results from other DNA sequences found in this sample. The genes are TRBV7-2 and TRBJ2-7; the match to TRBD1 covers 10 bases. The CDR3 contains 14 residues. With 5 bases clipped from V and 2 bases from J, the junction kept 3 bases outside the gene matches. Germline V gives CDR1 SGHTA, CDR2 FQGNSA. CDR3 in amino acids: CASSPGQGAYEQYF. The CDR3 nucleotides are TGTGCCAGCAGCCCTGGACAGGGGGCCTACGAGCAGTACTTC.

The chain combines TRBV9 with TRBJ2-1, with 8 positions matching TRBD1. V was clipped by 0 bases and J by 5 bases; unmatched bases: 1. The CDR3 is 14 amino acids. Germline V gives CDR1 SGDLS, CDR2 YYNGEE. CDR3 protein: CASSVGTGNNEQFF. CDR3 nucleotides: TGTGCCAGCAGCGTAGGGACAGGGAACAATGAGCAGTTCTTC.

This sequence joins TRBV7-8 and TRBJ1-5; no clear D gene. Trimming took 0 bases from V and 3 from J, leaving 12 bases between them. The CDR3 has 16 residues. Germline V gene sequence: CDR1 SGHVS, CDR2 FQNEAQ. CDR3 coding DNA: TGTGCCAGCAGCTTAGCGCTTTTCGGCCTCAATCAGCCCCAGCATTTT. This gives the protein CASSLALFGLNQPQHF.

With respect to this clone: Mismatch with germline at one junction end may stem from a read error. V is TRBV11-2 and J is TRBJ1-2; no clear D gene. The CDR3 is 14 residues long. In germline, CDR1 is SGHAT, CDR2 FQNNGV. The CDR3 spells CASSGVGANFGYTF. DNA of the CDR3: TGTGCCAGCAGTGGGGTCGGAGCCAACTTTGGCTACACCTTC.

The chain employs TRBV27 and TRBJ2-5; tentative D call: TRBD2 (6 bases). The germline gives CDR1 MNHEY, CDR2 SMNVEV (reference sequence). Trimming removed 1 base from V and 1 base from J, with 16 bases in between. The CDR3 consists of 17 residues. The CDR3 DNA follows: TGTGCCAGCAGTTTATACGCCTCGGACTACACCCAAGAGACCCAGTACTTC. Its translation: CASSLYASDYTQETQYF.

The chain uses TRBV28 and TRBJ2-7; the match to TRBD1 covers 10 bases. V was pared by 6 bases and J by 8 bases, with 10 bases of the junction left unmatched. Germline CDR1 is MDHEN and CDR2 is SYDVKM. The CDR3 has 14 residues. Here the CDR3 reads CASSEDRGSWKQYF. The DNA of the CDR3 is TGTGCCAGCAGCGAGGACAGGGGGAGCTGGAAGCAGTACTTC.

This rearrangement joins TRBV7-9 to TRBJ1-4; a weak D match, TRBD1 (5 bases). V shed 5 bases and J shed 14 bases, with 15 bases lying between them. The CDR3 loop spans 12 amino acids. The germline V gene has CDR1 SEHNR and CDR2 FQNEAQ (reference sequence). As DNA, the CDR3 is TGTGCCAGCAGCCCCACGGGGCTTGTTCTGTTTTTT. Amino acid sequence: CASSPTGLVLFF. The full variable domain, with the rest looked up from reference TRBV7-9 and TRBJ1-4, is DTGVSQNPRHKITKRGQNVTFRCDPISEHNRLYWYRQTLGQGPEFLTYFQNEAQLEKSRLLSDRFSAERPKGSFSTLEIQRTEQGDSAMYLCASSPTGLVLFFGSGTQLSVL.

Of note for this clone: The sample contains more than one DNA sequence encoding this CDR3. The chain couples TRBV7-9 to TRBJ1-1; D remains unclear. Germline loops: CDR1 SEHNR, CDR2 FQNEAQ (reference sequence). CDR3 length equals 13 residues. With 1 base removed from V and 4 bases from J, the gap between germline ends came to 7 bases. The DNA for the CDR3 is TGTGCCAGCAGCTTAGAGAGAGGCACTGAAGCTTTCTTT. This sequence encodes CASSLERGTEAFF.

This rearrangement joins TRBV28 to TRBJ1-5; TRBD1 aligns across 7 bases. Germline assignment: CDR1 MDHEN and CDR2 SYDVKM. V shed 6 bases, J shed 3 bases, and the junction held 11 bases outside the gene matches. This CDR3 comprises 16 residues. CDR3 in amino acids: CASSPGDRPTNQPQHF. DNA of the CDR3: TGTGCCAGCAGCCCCGGGGACAGACCTACCAATCAGCCCCAGCATTTT. Supplemented by reference TRBV28 and TRBJ1-5, the full variable domain reads DVKVTQSSRYLVKRTGEKVFLECVQDMDHENMFWYRQDPGLGLRLIYFSYDVKMKEKGDIPEGYSVSREKKERFSLILESASTNQTSMYLCASSPGDRPTNQPQHFGDGTRLSIL.